The clone carrying this T cell receptor beta chain was counted only a few times. CDR1 is LGHNA, CDR2 YSLEER, per germline. Trimming removed 0 bases from V and 3 bases from J, with 15 bases in between. The length of the CDR3 is 16 residues. TCRdb re-derived calls from the RT-PCR reads in MiXCR, one entry per CDR3 protein. The sample includes 650,000 to 800,000 distinct CDR3 sequences, approximately 15% of them seen just once. Sequenced input: memory CD4+ T cells from blood. This receptor was obtained from a female donor in good health, serving as a healthy control. The chain employs TRBV4-3 and TRBJ2-7; no firm D call. CDR3 protein: CASSQDGSIPHYEQYF. Here the CDR3 DNA reads TGCGCCAGCAGCCAAGATGGATCCATTCCCCACTACGAGCAGTACTTC.